A single T cell receptor (beta chain) is shown here with its context. Its antigen is undetermined. The data were produced by immunoSEQ multiplex PCR, yet TCRdb's version contains in-frame clones alone and is incomplete. The repertoire holds 50,000 to 75,000 clones, with 74% as singletons. Specified time point: week 35, safety follow-up. Topical imiquimod accompanied each vaccine dose, which consisted of 300 ug of mutant IDH1 20-mer peptide. The sample belongs to a study of a mutant IDH1 vaccine in newly diagnosed glioma. Findings and caveats of the study: Immune responses induced by vaccination arose in 93.3% of the patients.

The CDR3 covers 12 residues. Germline lookup yields CDR1 GTSNPN and CDR2 SVGIG (reference sequence). Between the trimmed V and J ends, which lost 7 bases and 6 bases, there was a span of 15 bases. Here the sequenced sample was PBMCs, taken from a glioma patient whose treatment included an IDH1 peptide vaccine. The genes are TRBV30 and TRBJ1-1; tentative D call: TRBD1 (6 bases). The receptor was isolated from a man between 45 and 60 years old with glioma. CDR3 sequence: CAFKKQGPEAFF. The CDR3 DNA follows: TGTGCCTTTAAAAAACAGGGCCCTGAAGCTTTCTTT.